This TCR beta chain is drawn from a study of blood T cell repertoires in COVID-19. On the study more broadly: Collection of acute and convalescent COVID-19 samples took place in the United States, Italy and Spain. T cells, B-cell-depleted T cells, or PBMCs provided the cDNA or gDNA that served as material.

The CDR3 has 14 amino acids. V lost 4 bases and J 5 bases, leaving 15 bases between the germline ends. From germline, CDR1 is SGDLS and CDR2 YYNGEE. The authors' processing: Amplifying reference gene primers gave estimates of nucleated cell counts. Clones were read by immunoSEQ multiplex PCR, and TCRdb kept only the in-frame ones, dropping some. V, J and clone size are those of that table, while D and trimming were read from the DNA. The data contain about 89,000 clones, 60% to 85% of them seen just once; the ten biggest clones take up around 49%. V usage is TRBV9 and J usage is TRBJ2-5, with D perhaps TRBD2 (5 bases). The receptor was derived from a human donor in a cohort sampled during active COVID-19. Input material: peripheral blood. For the CDR3, the DNA is TGTGCCAGCAGCCGAGAGGGCGTATCGGAGACCCAGTACTTC. Protein sequence: CASSREGVSETQYF.